This T cell receptor beta chain was found in a study of identical twins. This clonotype was observed a few times. Through template switching, a universal primer site was introduced, and the cDNA contained unique molecular identifiers. TCRdb reanalysed the 5' RACE reads using MiXCR and keeps one entry per CDR3 protein. The data show 1.5 million to 2 million distinct CDR3 sequences, 25% to 35% seen once. Sequenced input: cord blood. The TCR comes from a newborn girl in good health.

In DNA, the CDR3 is TGTGCCATCAGTGATCTACAGGGCACGGGAGGAGAAAAACTGTTTTTT. Translation: CAISDLQGTGGEKLFF. The rearrangement joins TRBV10-3 to TRBJ1-4; a possible D gene is TRBD1 (6 bases). Trimming took 3 bases from V and 8 from J, leaving 19 bases between them. The CDR3 is 16 amino acids. Germline CDR1 reads ENHRY; CDR2 reads SYGVKD.